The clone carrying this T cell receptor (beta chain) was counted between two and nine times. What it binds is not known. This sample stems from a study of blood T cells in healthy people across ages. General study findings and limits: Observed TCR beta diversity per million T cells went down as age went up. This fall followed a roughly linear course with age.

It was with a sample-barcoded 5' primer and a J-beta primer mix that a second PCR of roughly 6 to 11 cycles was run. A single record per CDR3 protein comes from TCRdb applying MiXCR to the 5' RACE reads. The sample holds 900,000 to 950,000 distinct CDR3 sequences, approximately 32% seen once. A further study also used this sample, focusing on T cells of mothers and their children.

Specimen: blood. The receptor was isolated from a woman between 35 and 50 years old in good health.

This chain's CDR3 is CASSSAGTGGAGGYTF. CDR3 sequence (DNA): TGTGCCAGCAGTTCCGCCGGGACAGGGGGCGCGGGGGGCTACACCTTC. V and J are TRBV28 and TRBJ1-2; 12 positions agree with TRBD1. This CDR3 has 16 residues. V trimming: 4 bases; J trimming: 8 bases; junction bases outside the gene matches: 11. Germline CDR1 MDHEN, CDR2 SYDVKM.